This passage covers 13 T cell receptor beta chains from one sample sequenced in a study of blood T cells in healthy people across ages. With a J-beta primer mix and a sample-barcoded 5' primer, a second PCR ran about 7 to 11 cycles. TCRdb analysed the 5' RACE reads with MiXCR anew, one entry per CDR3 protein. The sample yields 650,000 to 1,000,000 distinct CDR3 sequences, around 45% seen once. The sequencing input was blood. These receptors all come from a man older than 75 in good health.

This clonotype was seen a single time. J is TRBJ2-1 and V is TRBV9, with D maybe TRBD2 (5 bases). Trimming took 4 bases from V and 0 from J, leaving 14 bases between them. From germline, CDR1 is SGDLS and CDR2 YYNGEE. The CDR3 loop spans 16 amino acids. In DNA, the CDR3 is TGTGCCAGCAGCCCCCGGACTGTAAGCTCCTACAATGAGCAGTTCTTC. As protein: CASSPRTVSSYNEQFF.

The CDR3 nucleotides are TGTGCCAGCAGTCGTGACAGGGCTAAAGGCTACACCTTC. Translated, it gives CASSRDRAKGYTF. V gene TRBV28 combines with J gene TRBJ1-2; 7 bases are shared with TRBD1. This CDR3 is built from 13 residues. Trimming at V came to 5 bases and at J to 8 bases, leaving 8 bases not matched to a gene. Germline assignment: CDR1 MDHEN and CDR2 SYDVKM.

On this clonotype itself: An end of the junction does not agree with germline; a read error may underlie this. The CDR3 here is CASSQATSGIEDAQYF. In DNA form, the CDR3 reads TGTGCCAGCAGCCAGGCGACTAGCGGGATAGAAGATGCGCAGTATTTT. The chain uses TRBV4-2 and TRBJ2-3, with 11 bases lining up with TRBD2. The germline V gene encodes CDR1 LGHNA and CDR2 YNFKEQ. The CDR3 length is 16 residues.

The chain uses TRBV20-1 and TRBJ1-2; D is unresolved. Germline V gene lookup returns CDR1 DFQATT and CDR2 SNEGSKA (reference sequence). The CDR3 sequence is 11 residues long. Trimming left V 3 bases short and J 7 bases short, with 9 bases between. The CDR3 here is CSASRQSGYTF. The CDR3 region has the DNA TGCAGTGCTAGTCGGCAATCTGGCTACACCTTC.

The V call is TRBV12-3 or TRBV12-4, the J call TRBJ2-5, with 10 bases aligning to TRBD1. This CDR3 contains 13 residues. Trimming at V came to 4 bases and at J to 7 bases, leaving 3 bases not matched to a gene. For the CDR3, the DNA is TGTGCCAGCAGTTCGGGACAGGGGCTGACCCAGTACTTC. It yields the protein CASSSGQGLTQYF.

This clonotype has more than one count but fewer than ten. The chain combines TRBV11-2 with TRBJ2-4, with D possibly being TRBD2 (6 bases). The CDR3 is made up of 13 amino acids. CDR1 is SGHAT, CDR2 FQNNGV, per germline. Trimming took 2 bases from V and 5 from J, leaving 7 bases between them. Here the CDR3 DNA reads TGTGCCAGCAGCTTATGGGGGGAAAACATTCAGTACTTC. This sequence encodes CASSLWGENIQYF.

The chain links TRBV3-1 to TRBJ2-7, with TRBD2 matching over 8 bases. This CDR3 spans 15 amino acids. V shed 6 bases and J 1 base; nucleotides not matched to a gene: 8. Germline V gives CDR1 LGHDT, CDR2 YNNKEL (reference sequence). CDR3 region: CASRSRLASSYEQYF. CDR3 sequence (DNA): TGTGCCAGCAGATCAAGACTAGCGTCGTCCTACGAGCAGTACTTC.

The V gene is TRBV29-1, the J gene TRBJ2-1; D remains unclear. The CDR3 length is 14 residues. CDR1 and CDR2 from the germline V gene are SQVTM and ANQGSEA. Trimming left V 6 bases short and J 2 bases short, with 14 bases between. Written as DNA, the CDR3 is TGCAGCGTGGTCTCAGTTCCCCCCTACAATGAGCAGTTCTTC. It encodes CSVVSVPPYNEQFF.

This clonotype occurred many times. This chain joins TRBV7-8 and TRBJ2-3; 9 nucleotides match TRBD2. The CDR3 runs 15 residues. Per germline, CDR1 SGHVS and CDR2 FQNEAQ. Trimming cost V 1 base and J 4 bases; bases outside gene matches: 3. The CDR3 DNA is TGTGCCAGCAGCTTAGTGGCGGGAGGGCCAGATACGCAGTATTTT. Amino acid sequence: CASSLVAGGPDTQYF. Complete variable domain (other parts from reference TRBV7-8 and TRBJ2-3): GAGVSQSPRYKVAKRGQDVALRCDPISGHVSLFWYQQALGQGPEFLTYFQNEAQLDKSGLPSDRFFAERPEGSVSTLKIQRTQQEDSAVYLCASSLVAGGPDTQYFGPGTRLTVL.

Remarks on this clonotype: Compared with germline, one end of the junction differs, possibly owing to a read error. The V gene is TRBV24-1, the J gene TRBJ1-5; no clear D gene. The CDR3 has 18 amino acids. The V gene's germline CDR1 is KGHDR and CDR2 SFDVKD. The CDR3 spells CAARPLAPAKLSNQPQHF. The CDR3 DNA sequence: TGTGCCGCCAGACCTTTGGCACCCGCTAAACTTAGCAATCAGCCCCAGCATTTT.

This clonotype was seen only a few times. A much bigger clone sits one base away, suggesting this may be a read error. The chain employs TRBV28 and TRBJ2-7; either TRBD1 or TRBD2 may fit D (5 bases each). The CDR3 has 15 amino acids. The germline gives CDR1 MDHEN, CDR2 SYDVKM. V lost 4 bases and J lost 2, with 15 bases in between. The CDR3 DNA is TGTGCCAGCAGTTCGGGACGACCGTCACCCTACGAGCAGTACTTC. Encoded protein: CASSSGRPSPYEQYF.

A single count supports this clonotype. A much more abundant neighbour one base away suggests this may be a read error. The CDR3 DNA follows: TGTGCCACCAGCATAGTATGGAACAATGAGCAGTACTTC. It yields the protein CATSIVWNNEQYF. This chain connects TRBV15 to TRBJ2-1; D not certain. The J call may not be correct, given that the DNA end is closer to TRBJ2-7. This CDR3 contains 13 residues. The germline CDR1 and CDR2 sequences are LNHNV and YYDKDF (reference sequence).

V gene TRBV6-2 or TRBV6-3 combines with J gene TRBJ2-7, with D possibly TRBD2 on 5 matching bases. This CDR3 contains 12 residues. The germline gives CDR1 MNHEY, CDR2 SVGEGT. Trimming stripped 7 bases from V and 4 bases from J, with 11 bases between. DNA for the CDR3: TGTGCCAGCAAGATACTAGATTACGAGCAGTACTTC. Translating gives CASKILDYEQYF.